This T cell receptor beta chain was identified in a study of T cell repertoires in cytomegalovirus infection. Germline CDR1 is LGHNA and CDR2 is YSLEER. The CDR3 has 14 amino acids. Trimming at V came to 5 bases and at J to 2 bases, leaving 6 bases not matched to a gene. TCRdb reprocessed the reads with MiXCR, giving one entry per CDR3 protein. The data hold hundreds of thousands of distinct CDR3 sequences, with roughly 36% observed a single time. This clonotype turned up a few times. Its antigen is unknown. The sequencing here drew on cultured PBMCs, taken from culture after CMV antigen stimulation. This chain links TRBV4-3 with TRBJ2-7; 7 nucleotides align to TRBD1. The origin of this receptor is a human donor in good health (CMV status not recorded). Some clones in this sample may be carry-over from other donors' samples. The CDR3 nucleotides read TGCGCCAGCAGCACCCATACAGGGGCCTACGAGCAGTACTTC. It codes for CASSTHTGAYEQYF.